Below are 20 T cell receptor beta chains sequenced from a single sample in a study of blood T cell repertoires in COVID-19. Some clones are missing from TCRdb's copy, which holds only in-frame ones; the method was immunoSEQ multiplex PCR. This sample has 150,000 to 180,000 clones; more than 75% occur once, and the top ten carry roughly 8%. Sequences were obtained from peripheral blood. The receptors stem from a woman aged 55-69 years with COVID-19, enrolled during active disease.

The chain links TRBV30 to TRBJ1-2, with 10 bases that match TRBD1. The CDR3 has 14 residues. The V gene end was trimmed by 4 bases and the J gene end by 8 bases; junction bases not matched to a gene: 10. Germline-derived CDR1 and CDR2 are GTSNPN and SVGIG (reference sequence). DNA for the CDR3: TGTGCCTGGAAACGGGGACAGGGGTCCTACGGCTACACCTTC. Its protein is CAWKRGQGSYGYTF.

The rearrangement links TRBV11-2 to TRBJ2-3, with 9 nucleotides matching TRBD2. Germline V gives CDR1 SGHAT, CDR2 FQNNGV. Losses at the gene ends were 5 bases for V and 6 bases for J; bases not matched to a gene: 6. The CDR3 runs 14 residues. CDR3: CASSLRLAVDTQYF. CDR3 nucleotides: TGTGCCAGCAGCCTACGACTAGCGGTCGATACGCAGTATTTT.

On this clone itself: Distinct nucleotide sequences in the sample also encode this CDR3. J is TRBJ1-2 and V is TRBV5-4; D is perhaps TRBD1 (6 bases). CDR3 size: 13 residues. V was trimmed by 0 bases and J by 4 bases, leaving 7 bases between them. Germline CDR1 SGHNT, CDR2 YYREEE (reference sequence). CDR3: CASSLDRAYGYTF. Here the CDR3 DNA reads TGTGCCAGCAGCTTGGACAGGGCCTATGGCTACACCTTC.

The rearrangement links TRBV5-8 to TRBJ1-5, with TRBD1 identical over 8 bases. Germline CDR1 reads SGHTS; CDR2 reads YDEGEE. The V and J ends lost 6 bases and 5 bases, in that order; junction bases with no gene match: 7. CDR3 length: 14 amino acids. CDR3 DNA sequence: TGTGCCAGCACTTCAGGGGGCTGGGATCAGCCCCAGCATTTT. Its translation: CASTSGGWDQPQHF.

The chain carries TRBV6-5 and TRBJ2-1; 12 positions agree with TRBD2. The CDR3 has 14 residues. CDR1 MNHEY and CDR2 SVGAGI come from the germline V gene. The junction had 2 bases not matched to a gene; V was cut back by 4 bases and J by 7 bases. The CDR3 here is CASSSGTSGNEQFF. The CDR3 DNA sequence: TGTGCCAGCAGTTCCGGGACTAGCGGGAATGAGCAGTTCTTC.

A note on this clone: A read error may account for a junction end that differs from germline. The chain has TRBV13 and TRBJ1-1; TRBD1 aligns across 8 bases. The germline V gene has CDR1 PRHDT and CDR2 FYEKMQ (reference sequence). The CDR3 extends over 14 amino acids. CDR3 sequence reads: CASSLGQGNTEAFF. For the CDR3, the DNA is TGTGCCAGCAGCCTAGGACAGGGGAACACTGAAGCTTTCTTT. The whole variable domain, filled in from reference TRBV13 and TRBJ1-1, reads AAGVIQSPRHLIKEKRETATLKCYPIPRHDTVYWYQQGPGQDPQFLISFYEKMQSDKGSIPDRFSAQQFSDYHSELNMSSLELGDSALYFCASSLGQGNTEAFFGQGTRLTVV.

This clone has more than one count but fewer than ten. This sequence joins TRBV9 and TRBJ1-2; 9 bases map to TRBD1. The CDR3 covers 13 residues. The V and J ends lost 2 bases and 6 bases, in that order; junction bases with no gene match: 2. The V gene's germline CDR1 is SGDLS and CDR2 YYNGEE. This CDR3 is CASSVGQGDGYTF. The CDR3 region has the DNA TGTGCCAGCAGCGTGGGACAGGGAGATGGCTACACCTTC.

The chain carries TRBV5-1 and TRBJ2-3; TRBD2 matches 12 bases. CDR1 and CDR2 from the germline V gene are SGHRS and YFSETQ. This CDR3 comprises 16 residues. V lost 1 base, J lost 5 bases, and 5 bases stayed unmatched. The CDR3 is CASSLLGTSGRDTQYF. The CDR3 bases are TGCGCCAGCAGCTTGTTGGGGACTAGCGGGCGAGATACGCAGTATTTT.

This clone came up a few times. The chain combines TRBV12-3 or TRBV12-4 with TRBJ1-1; TRBD1 matches at 8 bases. CDR3 length: 13 residues. Germline trimming cut 5 bases from V and 13 bases from J; bases unmatched to any gene: 12. The CDR3 nucleotides are TGTGCCAGCAGTCCTGCAGGGGGCGCGCCAGGTTTCTTT. As protein: CASSPAGGAPGFF.

V gene TRBV28 combines with J gene TRBJ1-1; TRBD1 matches 7 bases. Germline CDR1 is MDHEN and CDR2 is SYDVKM. The CDR3 runs to 17 residues. Trimming cost V 1 base and J 5 bases; bases outside gene matches: 13. The CDR3 here is CASSLYYPQGRRTEAFF. CDR3 nucleotides: TGTGCCAGCAGTTTATACTACCCACAGGGGCGGCGGACTGAAGCTTTCTTT. Based on the CDR3 plus reference TRBV28 and TRBJ1-1, the full variable domain is DVKVTQSSRYLVKRTGEKVFLECVQDMDHENMFWYRQDPGLGLRLIYFSYDVKMKEKGDIPEGYSVSREKKERFSLILESASTNQTSMYLCASSLYYPQGRRTEAFFGQGTRLTVV.

V and J are TRBV18 and TRBJ1-2; TRBD1 matches 9 bases. CDR1 KGHSH and CDR2 LQKENI come from the germline V gene. The CDR3 totals 16 residues. Germline trimming cut 2 bases from V and 7 bases from J; bases unmatched to any gene: 11. The CDR3: CASSPTGTGFEGGYTF. The CDR3 DNA reads as TGTGCCAGCTCACCAACCGGGACAGGGTTTGAGGGTGGCTACACCTTC.

CDR3 protein: CASSPQGSNTEAFF. The CDR3 nucleotides are TGCGCCAGCAGTCCTCAGGGGTCTAACACTGAAGCTTTCTTT. The chain recombines TRBV10-1 with TRBJ1-1, with a tentative D call TRBD1 (6 bases). The V end lost 5 bases, the J end lost 2 bases, and 12 bases lay between the germline ends. The CDR3 length is 14 residues. Germline V lookup: CDR1 WNHNN, CDR2 SYGVQD (reference sequence).

The chain has TRBV27 and TRBJ2-5; 12 bases are a match to TRBD1. The CDR3 has 13 amino acids. V lost 8 bases, J lost 5 bases, and 3 bases stayed unmatched. Germline V gene sequence: CDR1 MNHEY, CDR2 SMNVEV (reference sequence). The CDR3 here is CASGTGGLETQYF. In nucleotides, the CDR3 is TGTGCCAGCGGGACAGGGGGCTTGGAGACCCAGTACTTC.

This chain uses TRBV6-2 or TRBV6-3 with TRBJ2-5; 8 positions agree with TRBD2. The junction had 9 bases not matched to a gene; V was cut back by 5 bases and J by 1 base. This CDR3 is built from 16 residues. Germline CDR1 reads MNHEY; CDR2 reads SVGEGT. The CDR3 here is CASSARGAGVQETQYF. For the CDR3, the DNA is TGTGCCAGCAGTGCCCGCGGAGCGGGGGTCCAAGAGACCCAGTACTTC.

The rearrangement joins TRBV7-9 to TRBJ1-4; D may be TRBD1 (6 bases). Germline assignment: CDR1 SEHNR and CDR2 FQNEAQ (reference sequence). The CDR3 consists of 14 residues. V was pared by 1 base and J by 4 bases, with 7 bases between. The CDR3 reads CASSLGRGNEKLFF. The CDR3 DNA is TGTGCCAGCAGCTTAGGCAGGGGTAATGAAAAACTGTTTTTT.

This chain uses TRBV5-6 with TRBJ2-3, with D tentatively TRBD1 (5 bases). The CDR3 has 14 amino acids. Germline-derived CDR1 and CDR2 are SGHDT and YYEEEE. V shed 4 bases and J shed 8 bases, with 17 bases lying between them. The CDR3 bases are TGTGCCAGCAGCAAGCAGGGTTTGGGCGTTACGCAGTATTTT. Translated, it gives CASSKQGLGVTQYF.

The gene calls are TRBV30 and TRBJ1-3; the match to TRBD1 covers 8 bases. The CDR3 is 18 amino acids. Trimming took 2 bases from V and 0 from J; bases not matched to a gene: 12. Germline CDR1 reads GTSNPN; CDR2 reads SVGIG (reference sequence). CDR3 DNA sequence: TGTGCCTGGAGTCTTACGTTCAGGGGGCGAAGCTCTGGAAACACCATATATTTT. It encodes CAWSLTFRGRSSGNTIYF. Together with reference TRBV30 and TRBJ1-3, the CDR3 gives the full variable domain: SQTIHQWPATLVQPVGSPLSLECTVEGTSNPNLYWYRQAAGRGLQLLFYSVGIGQISSEVPQNLSASRPQDRQFILSSKKLLLSDSGFYLCAWSLTFRGRSSGNTIYFGEGSWLTVV.

This clone was picked up one time. This chain joins TRBV19 and TRBJ1-5; 8 bases fit TRBD1. Trimming cost V 3 bases and J 9 bases; bases outside gene matches: 13. Per the germline V gene, CDR1 is LNHDA and CDR2 is SQIVND (reference sequence). The CDR3 totals 16 residues. CDR3 residues: CASSILAGTGQSPQHF. The CDR3 DNA is TGTGCCAGTAGTATTCTTGCCGGGACAGGCCAGTCGCCCCAGCATTTT.

The rearrangement joins TRBV12-2 to TRBJ2-3; the table's D call, TRBD2, was not checked against the DNA. TRBV12-2 corresponds to a pseudogene. This CDR3 region has 17 residues. The CDR3 protein is CASRLAVEGGSTDTQYF. The CDR3 DNA follows: TGTGCAAGTCGCTTAGCTGTAGAGGGGGGGAGCACAGATACGCAGTATTTT.

The CDR3 bases are TGTGCCACCAGTGAACGGACAGGTACGGTCAATGAGCAGTTCTTC. Translation: CATSERTGTVNEQFF. J is TRBJ2-1 and V is TRBV24-1; 7 nucleotides agree with TRBD1. The germline CDR1 and CDR2 sequences are KGHDR and SFDVKD. The ends lost 4 bases at V and 6 bases at J; junction bases unmatched: 8. CDR3 length: 15 residues.